The present T cell receptor (beta chain) was sequenced within a study of high-grade serous ovarian cancer treatment subgroups. Looking at the study overall: Samples averaged roughly 15,000 reads and over 6,000 unique TCR beta rearrangements. Study outcomes and limitations: Repertoire similarity ranged about 0.11 to 0.79 between tumors of one patient. CDR1 and CDR2 were left unanalyzed; analyses focused on CDR3.

This CDR3 spans 17 amino acids. Germline V CDR1 and CDR2: SGHRS, YFSETQ. Trimming took off 0 bases at V and 2 bases at J, with 17 bases between the two ends. Tumor tissue was taken before any definitive surgery or chemotherapy was given. Profiled with immunoSEQ multiplex PCR; TCRdb holds only in-frame clones, not every one. This sample has some 940 clones, with almost 70% found just once. In this sample, this clone turned up a few times. Its antigen is not known. The chain employs TRBV5-1 and TRBJ1-2, with D possibly TRBD1 on 5 matching bases. The sequenced sample consisted of tumor tissue. The TCR comes from a human donor with high-grade serous ovarian cancer. The CDR3 loop reads CASSLDLGGGPNYGYTF. The DNA of the CDR3 is TGCGCCAGCAGCTTGGACCTCGGGGGGGGACCGAACTATGGCTACACCTTC.